One and the same sample provided the 12 T cell receptor beta chains below, sequenced in a study of blood T cells in healthy people across ages. A second about 6 to 11 cycle PCR used barcoded and J-beta primers. TCRdb reprocessed the 5' RACE reads with MiXCR, giving one entry per CDR3 protein. The sample has some 790,000 distinct CDR3 sequences; about 30% are singletons. The sequencing sample was made of blood. The receptor set was obtained from a woman over 75 in good health.

Comment on this clonotype: Given a much more abundant clone one base away, this may be a read error. The chain links TRBV12-3 or TRBV12-4 to TRBJ2-7; D tentatively reads TRBD1 or TRBD2 (5 bases each). Trimming removed 5 bases at V and 7 bases at J, with 18 bases between. The CDR3 covers 14 residues. The CDR3 sequence: CASSEPGGTYEQYF. CDR3 in DNA: TGTGCCAGCAGTGAACCCGGTGGGACGTATGAGCAGTACTTC.

Comments on this clonotype: This may arise from a read error, as a much more abundant clone is one base away. This chain joins TRBV11-2 and TRBJ2-1; TRBD1 aligns across 7 bases. The tail of the sequence fits TRBJ2-7 better, so the J call may be wrong. The CDR3 runs 16 residues. Per germline, CDR1 SGHAT and CDR2 FQNNGV. CDR3 sequence: CASSLVGTASYNEQYF. The CDR3 nucleotides are TGTGCCAGCAGCTTAGTAGGGACAGCTTCCTACAATGAGCAGTACTTC.

In the case of this clonotype: A much larger clone sits a single nucleotide away, making a read error possible. The chain couples TRBV6-5 to TRBJ1-4; 12 nucleotides agree with TRBD1. CDR3 length: 19 residues. CDR1 is MNHEY, CDR2 SVGAGI, per germline. The CDR3 is CASSYAPGTGGFNNENLFF. CDR3 sequence (DNA): TGTGCCAGCAGTTACGCCCCTGGGACAGGGGGCTTTAATAATGAAAATCTGTTTTTT.

This chain connects TRBV6-2 or TRBV6-3 to TRBJ2-3; the D call may be TRBD1 or TRBD2 (5 bases each). The CDR3 loop spans 16 amino acids. Between the trimmed V and J ends, which lost 1 base and 8 bases, there was a span of 19 bases. Germline V CDR1 and CDR2: MNHEY, SVGEGT. The CDR3 coding sequence is TGTGCCAGCAGTTACTGGAAAGTGGGGCAAGGAGGTACGCAGTATTTT. Its translation is CASSYWKVGQGGTQYF.

V usage is TRBV6-1 and J usage is TRBJ2-3; 8 nucleotides agree with TRBD2. Germline V gene data show CDR1 as MNHNS and CDR2 as SASEGT. V was pared by 5 bases and J by 1 base, with 5 bases of the junction left unmatched. The CDR3 extends over 15 amino acids. In nucleotides, the CDR3 is TGTGCCAGCAGTTCTATGACTAGCGGCACAGATACGCAGTATTTT. Its protein is CASSSMTSGTDTQYF.

This clonotype has a handful of counts. With a much larger clone just one base away, this may be a read error. The chain is built from TRBV2 and TRBJ2-3, with no clear D. The CDR3 contains 11 residues. The V gene lost 2 bases and the J gene lost 5 bases, with 2 bases spanning the gap. Per germline, CDR1 SNHLY and CDR2 FYNNEI. The CDR3 is CASSERDTQYF. The CDR3 nucleotides are TGTGCCAGCAGTGAAAGAGATACGCAGTATTTT. Complete variable domain (other parts from reference TRBV2 and TRBJ2-3): EPEVTQTPSHQVTQMGQEVILRCVPISNHLYFYWYRQILGQKVEFLVSFYNNEISEKSEIFDDQFSVERPDGSNFTLKIRSTKLEDSAMYFCASSERDTQYFGPGTRLTVL.

The sample holds a few counts of this clonotype. The chain is built from TRBV19 and TRBJ1-4; D is undetermined. The V gene's germline CDR1 is LNHDA and CDR2 SQIVND (reference sequence). The germline V and J ends were trimmed by 1 base and 9 bases, with 6 bases remaining between them. The CDR3 is made up of 12 amino acids. For the CDR3, the DNA is TGTGCCAGTAGTATAGGCGGAAAAAAACTGTTTTTT. Its protein is CASSIGGKKLFF.

This clonotype has at least ten counts. This rearrangement joins TRBV6-5 to TRBJ2-5, with D hard to call. CDR1 is MNHEY, CDR2 SVGAGI, per germline. V shed 2 bases and J shed 2 bases, with 9 bases lying between them. This CDR3 has 14 amino acids. In DNA form, the CDR3 reads TGTGCCAGCAGTTACCGTGGGGTACAAGAGACCCAGTACTTC. Translation: CASSYRGVQETQYF.

V gene TRBV28 combines with J gene TRBJ2-3, with 10 nucleotides matching TRBD2. The CDR3 totals 18 residues. Germline V gene lookup returns CDR1 MDHEN and CDR2 SYDVKM. V lost 2 bases, J lost 11 bases, and 19 bases stayed unmatched. The CDR3 DNA follows: TGTGCCAGCAGTTTAGGCGGGCTAGCGGGGGTGCGCCTAGGGGGGCAGTATTTT. Amino acids: CASSLGGLAGVRLGGQYF.

About this clonotype: A read error is possible here, since a much larger clone lies one base away. This chain links TRBV6-2 or TRBV6-3 with TRBJ2-5, with D tentatively TRBD2 (5 bases). The germline V gene encodes CDR1 MNHEY and CDR2 SVGEGT. With 5 bases removed from V and 10 bases from J, the gap between germline ends came to 14 bases. The CDR3 is 12 amino acids. CDR3 amino acids: CASSPGRADQYF. The DNA for the CDR3 is TGTGCCAGCAGTCCAGGACGAGCGGACCAGTACTTC.

There are a few counts of this clonotype. The chain couples TRBV20-1 to TRBJ2-5; D might be TRBD1 (5 bases). The CDR3 extends over 12 amino acids. Looked up from germline, CDR1 is DFQATT and CDR2 is SNEGSKA (reference sequence). With 5 bases removed from V and 4 bases from J, the gap between germline ends came to 11 bases. CDR3 DNA: TGCAGTGCTCAGCAGGGCGGAGAGACCCAGTACTTC. It yields the protein CSAQQGGETQYF.

Comment on this clonotype: Relative to the germline gene, one junction end is altered; a read error may explain this. J is TRBJ2-3 and V is TRBV6-2 or TRBV6-3; tentative D call: TRBD1 (5 bases). This CDR3 contains 13 residues. Germline values: CDR1 MNHEY, CDR2 SVGEGT. Here the CDR3 reads CASKVPVTGTQYF. The CDR3 nucleotides read TGTGCCAGCAAAGTCCCGGTCACAGGTACGCAGTATTTT.